Listed below are T cell receptor beta chains from one sample, sequenced in a study of technical replicates of blood from four donors. The repertoire was sequenced with immunoSEQ multiplex PCR; TCRdb's copy has only in-frame clones and lacks some. The table has some 60,000 clones, 91% seen once; the top ten hold approximately 3.9%. The sequenced sample consisted of PBMCs. All receptors come from a human donor in good health. Some clones in this sample may be carry-over from other donors' samples. Each CDR3 is given with its conserved first and last residue. A D gene is named only where the DNA matches it firmly. Size is omitted from some rows. Given values are once, few, many or a class for expanded clones.

>-|TRBD2|TRBJ2-1|TRBV5-1
TGCGCCAGCAGCTCACCTAGCGGGAGTGTCGACAATGAGCAGTTCTTC
CASSSPSGSVDNEQFF
>-|-|TRBJ1-1|TRBV5-6
TGTGCCAGCAGCTCTCCGACAGACGTATTAGTCACTGAAGCTTTCTTT
CASSSPTDVLVTEAFF
>-|TRBD1|TRBJ1-5|TRBV27
TGTGCCAGCAGTCCCATGGACAGGAACAATCAGCCCCAGCATTTT
CASSPMDRNNQPQHF
>-|TRBD1|TRBJ1-6|TRBV5-1
TGCGCCAGCAGCCAGGGGGGCAGCCTTACCTATAATTCACCCCTCCACTTT
CASSQGGSLTYNSPLHF
>-|TRBD2|TRBJ2-1|TRBV4-1
TGCGCCAGCAGCCAAGAGACTAGCTTGGGCAATGAGCAGTTCTTC
CASSQETSLGNEQFF
>-|-|TRBJ1-2|TRBV7-2
TGTGCCAGCAGCTTAGTGGCCTATGGCTACACCTTC
CASSLVAYGYTF
>once|TRBD2|TRBJ2-1|TRBV7-2
TGTGCCAGCAGCTTTGGACTAGCGGAGGGCGAGCAGTTCTTC
CASSFGLAEGEQFF
>-|TRBD1|TRBJ2-1|TRBV7-3
TGTGCCAGCGCGCCGACCGGGACAGGGGGGAAGGGTGAGCAGTTCTTC
CASAPTGTGGKGEQFF
>-|-|TRBJ2-1|TRBV7-2
TGTGCCAGCAGCACATGGACTAGACAGGTGTTCTTC
CASSTWTRQVFF
>-|TRBD2|TRBJ2-7|TRBV14
TGTGCCAGCAGCCAACCACTAGCGAAGCACTACGAGCAGTACTTC
CASSQPLAKHYEQYF
>-|TRBD1|TRBJ1-2|TRBV4-2
TGTGCCAGCAGCCAAGAGGGACAGGGGGTGGACTATGGCTACACCTTC
CASSQEGQGVDYGYTF
>-|TRBD2|TRBJ2-4|TRBV10-3
TGTGCCATCAGTGAGTCGGGGGAGGGCCTCGCCAAAAACATTCAGTACTTC
CAISESGEGLAKNIQYF
>-|-|TRBJ2-1|TRBV7-9
TGTGCCAGCAGCTTACGGAGGGTTGACAATGAGCAGTTCTTC
CASSLRRVDNEQFF
>-|-|TRBJ2-1|TRBV5-1
TGCGCCAGCAGCTTCGGGGGTCCGCTCTACAATGAGCAGTTCTTC
CASSFGGPLYNEQFF
>once|-|TRBJ1-1|TRBV19
TGTGCCAGTAGTATAGAACCGGTCGGGGTCAGGACTGAAGCTTTCTTT
CASSIEPVGVRTEAFF
>-|TRBD1|TRBJ2-2|TRBV6-1
TGTGCCGGGGGGGACAGGGGGCGTACCGGGGAGCTGTTTTTT
CAGGDRGRTGELFF
>-|TRBD1|TRBJ1-2|TRBV7-9
TGTGCCAGCAGCCCGAGTCCCGGGACAGGGGGCGGGACCTATGGCTACACCTTC
CASSPSPGTGGGTYGYTF
>-|TRBD2|TRBJ2-1|TRBV25-1
TGTGCCAGCACGTCTTCGGCGGGAGTTTACAATGAGCAGTTCTTC
CASTSSAGVYNEQFF
>-|-|TRBJ2-1|TRBV7-7
TGTGCCAGCAGCTTAGCGGGGGACAAGCAGTTCTTC
CASSLAGDKQFF
>-|-|TRBJ2-7|TRBV5-6
TGTGCCAGCAGCTTACTGGACAGCTACGAGCAGTACTTC
CASSLLDSYEQYF
>-|TRBD2|TRBJ2-3|TRBV7-3
TGTGCCAGCAGCTTAGTAGCGGGAGTCCGAGATACGCAGTATTTT
CASSLVAGVRDTQYF
>-|TRBD2|TRBJ2-1|TRBV30
TGTGCCTGGAGTACATCCCCCCCTCTAGCGGGCCTTTACAATGAGCAGTTCTTC
CAWSTSPPLAGLYNEQFF
>-|TRBD1|TRBJ2-7|TRBV15
TGTGCCACCAGCAAGGACAGGGATTACGAGCAGTACTTC
CATSKDRDYEQYF